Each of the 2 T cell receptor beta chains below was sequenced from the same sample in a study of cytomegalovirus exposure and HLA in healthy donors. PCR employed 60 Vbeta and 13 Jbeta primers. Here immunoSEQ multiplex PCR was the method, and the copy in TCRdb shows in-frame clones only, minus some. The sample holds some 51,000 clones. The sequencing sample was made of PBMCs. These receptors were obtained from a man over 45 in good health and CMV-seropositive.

The CDR3 DNA is TGCAGCGTTCGGGACAGGGTAGAGGGTAATGAGCAGTTCTTC. Translating gives CSVRDRVEGNEQFF. V usage is TRBV29-1 and J usage is TRBJ2-1; the match to TRBD1 covers 9 bases. CDR3 length: 14 residues. Germline V CDR1 and CDR2: SQVTM, ANQGSEA. With 5 bases clipped from V and 7 bases from J, the junction kept 9 bases outside the gene matches.

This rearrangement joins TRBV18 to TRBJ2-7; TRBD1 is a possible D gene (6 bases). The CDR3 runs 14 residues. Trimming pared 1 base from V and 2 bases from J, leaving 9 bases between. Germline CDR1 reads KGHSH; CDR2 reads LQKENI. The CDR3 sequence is CASSPRQGTYEQYF. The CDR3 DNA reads TGTGCCAGCTCACCACGGCAGGGGACCTACGAGCAGTACTTC. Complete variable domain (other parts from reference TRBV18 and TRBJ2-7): NAGVMQNPRHLVRRRGQEARLRCSPMKGHSHVYWYRQLPEEGLKFMVYLQKENIIDESGMPKERFSAEFPKEGPSILRIQQVVRGDSAAYFCASSPRQGTYEQYFGPGTRLTVT.